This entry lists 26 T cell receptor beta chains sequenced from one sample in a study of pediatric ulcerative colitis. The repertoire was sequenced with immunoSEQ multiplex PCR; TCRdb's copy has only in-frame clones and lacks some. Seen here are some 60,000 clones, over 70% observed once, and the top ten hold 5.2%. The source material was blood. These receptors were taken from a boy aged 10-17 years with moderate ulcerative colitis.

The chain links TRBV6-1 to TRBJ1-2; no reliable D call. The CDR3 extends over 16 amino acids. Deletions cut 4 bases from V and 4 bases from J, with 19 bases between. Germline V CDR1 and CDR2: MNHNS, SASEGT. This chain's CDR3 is CASSGGMAAGFYGYTF. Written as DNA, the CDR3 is TGTGCCAGCAGTGGAGGGATGGCGGCAGGCTTCTATGGCTACACCTTC.

The CDR3 reads CASSQPTSSTDTQYF. CDR3 nucleotides: TGCGCCAGCAGCCAACCGACTAGCAGCACAGATACGCAGTATTTT. V and J are TRBV4-1 and TRBJ2-3, with 7 bases fitting TRBD2. Unmatched junction bases numbered 2, after V lost 2 bases and J lost 0 bases. The V gene's germline CDR1 is MGHRA and CDR2 YSYEKL. This CDR3 has 15 residues.

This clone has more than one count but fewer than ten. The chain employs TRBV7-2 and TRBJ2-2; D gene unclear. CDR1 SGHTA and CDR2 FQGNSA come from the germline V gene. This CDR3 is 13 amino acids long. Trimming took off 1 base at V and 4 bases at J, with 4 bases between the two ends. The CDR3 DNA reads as TGTGCCAGCAGCTTAGAGACCACCGGGGAGCTGTTTTTT. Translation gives CASSLETTGELFF.

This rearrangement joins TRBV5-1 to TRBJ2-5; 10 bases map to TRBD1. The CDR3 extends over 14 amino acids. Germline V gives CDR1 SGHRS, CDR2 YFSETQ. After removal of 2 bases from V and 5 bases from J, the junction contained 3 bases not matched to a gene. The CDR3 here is CASSFKGQGETQYF. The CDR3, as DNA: TGCGCCAGCAGCTTCAAGGGACAGGGGGAGACCCAGTACTTC. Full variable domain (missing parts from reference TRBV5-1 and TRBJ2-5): KAGVTQTPRYLIKTRGQQVTLSCSPISGHRSVSWYQQTPGQGLQFLFEYFSETQRNKGNFPGRFSGRQFSNSRSEMNVSTLELGDSALYLCASSFKGQGETQYFGPGTRLLVL.

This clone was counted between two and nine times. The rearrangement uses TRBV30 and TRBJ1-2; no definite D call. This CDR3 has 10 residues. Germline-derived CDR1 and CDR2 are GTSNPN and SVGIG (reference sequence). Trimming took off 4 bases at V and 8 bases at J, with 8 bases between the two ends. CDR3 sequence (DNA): TGTGCCTGGATGGGTCAGGGCTACACCTTC. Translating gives CAWMGQGYTF.

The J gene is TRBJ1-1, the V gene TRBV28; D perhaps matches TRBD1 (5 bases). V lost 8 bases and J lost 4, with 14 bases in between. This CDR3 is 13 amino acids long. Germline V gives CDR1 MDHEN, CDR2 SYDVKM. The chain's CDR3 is CASGSGLATEAFF. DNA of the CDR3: TGTGCCAGCGGGTCAGGGTTGGCCACTGAAGCTTTCTTT.

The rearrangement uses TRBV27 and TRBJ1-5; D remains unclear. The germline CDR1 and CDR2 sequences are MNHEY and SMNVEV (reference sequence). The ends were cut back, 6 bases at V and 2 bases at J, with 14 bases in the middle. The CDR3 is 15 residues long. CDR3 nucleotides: TGTGCCAGCAGGCATGGGGAGGCGGGCAATCAGCCCCAGCATTTT. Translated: CASRHGEAGNQPQHF.

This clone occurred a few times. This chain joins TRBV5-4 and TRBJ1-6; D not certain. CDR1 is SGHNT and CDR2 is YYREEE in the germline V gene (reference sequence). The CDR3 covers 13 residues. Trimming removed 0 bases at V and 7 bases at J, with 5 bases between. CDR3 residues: CASSLGGNSPLHF. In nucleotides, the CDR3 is TGTGCCAGCAGCTTGGGAGGAAATTCACCCCTCCACTTT.

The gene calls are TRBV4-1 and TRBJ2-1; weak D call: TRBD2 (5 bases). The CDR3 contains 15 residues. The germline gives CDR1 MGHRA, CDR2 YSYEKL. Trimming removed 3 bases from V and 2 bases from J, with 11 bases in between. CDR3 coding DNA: TGCGCCAGCAGCCATCCGGGGAATCCCTACAATGAGCAGTTCTTC. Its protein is CASSHPGNPYNEQFF.

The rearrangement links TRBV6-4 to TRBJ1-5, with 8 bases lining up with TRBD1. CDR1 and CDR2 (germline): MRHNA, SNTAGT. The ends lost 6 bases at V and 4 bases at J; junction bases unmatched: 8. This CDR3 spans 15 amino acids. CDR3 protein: CASSPGTGLNQPQHF. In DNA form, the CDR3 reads TGTGCCAGCAGCCCCGGGACAGGCCTAAATCAGCCCCAGCATTTT.

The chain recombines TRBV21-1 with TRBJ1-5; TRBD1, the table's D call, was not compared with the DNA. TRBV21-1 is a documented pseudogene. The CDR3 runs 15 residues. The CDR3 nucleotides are TGTGCCAGCAGCAAAGCTTGGACAAGTAATCAGCCCCAGCATTTT. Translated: CASSKAWTSNQPQHF.

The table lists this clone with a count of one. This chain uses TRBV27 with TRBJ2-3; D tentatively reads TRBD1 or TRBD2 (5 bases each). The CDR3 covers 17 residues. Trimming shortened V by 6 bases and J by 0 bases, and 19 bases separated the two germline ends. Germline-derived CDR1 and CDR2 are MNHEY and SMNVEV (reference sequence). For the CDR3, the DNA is TGTGCCAGCAGCCCCAACTCCGGGACGGTGAGCACAGATACGCAGTATTTT. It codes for CASSPNSGTVSTDTQYF.

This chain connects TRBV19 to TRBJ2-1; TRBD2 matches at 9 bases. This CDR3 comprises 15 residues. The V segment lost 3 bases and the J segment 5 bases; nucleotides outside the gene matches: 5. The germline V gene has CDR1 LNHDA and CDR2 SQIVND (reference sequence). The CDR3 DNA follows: TGTGCCAGTAGTATTGGGCTAGCGGGACACAATGAGCAGTTCTTC. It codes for CASSIGLAGHNEQFF.

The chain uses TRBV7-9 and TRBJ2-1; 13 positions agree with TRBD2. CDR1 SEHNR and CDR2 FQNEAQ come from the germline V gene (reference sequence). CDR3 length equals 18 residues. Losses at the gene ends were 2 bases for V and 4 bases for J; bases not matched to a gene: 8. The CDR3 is CASSLKTSGRRAYNEQFF. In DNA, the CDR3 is TGTGCCAGCAGCTTAAAGACTAGCGGGAGGCGGGCTTACAATGAGCAGTTCTTC. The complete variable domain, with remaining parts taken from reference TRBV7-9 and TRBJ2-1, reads DTGVSQNPRHKITKRGQNVTFRCDPISEHNRLYWYRQTLGQGPEFLTYFQNEAQLEKSRLLSDRFSAERPKGSFSTLEIQRTEQGDSAMYLCASSLKTSGRRAYNEQFFGPGTRLTVL.

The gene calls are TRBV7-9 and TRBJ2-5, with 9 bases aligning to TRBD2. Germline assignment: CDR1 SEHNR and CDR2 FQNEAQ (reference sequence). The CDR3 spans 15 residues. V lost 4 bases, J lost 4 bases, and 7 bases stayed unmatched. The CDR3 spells CASSSGGRAPETQYF. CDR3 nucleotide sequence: TGTGCCAGCAGCTCCGGCGGGAGGGCCCCAGAGACCCAGTACTTC.

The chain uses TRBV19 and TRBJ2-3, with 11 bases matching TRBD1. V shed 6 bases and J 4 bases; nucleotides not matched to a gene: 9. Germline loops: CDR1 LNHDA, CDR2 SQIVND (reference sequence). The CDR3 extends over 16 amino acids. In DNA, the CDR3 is TGTGCCAGTAGCCGGGGGACAGGGGGTGTTTCAGATACGCAGTATTTT. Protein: CASSRGTGGVSDTQYF.

The CDR3 reads CASSPRGVGSYNEQFF. The CDR3 DNA is TGTGCCAGCAGCCCCAGAGGGGTGGGGTCCTACAATGAGCAGTTCTTC. The V call is TRBV7-2, the J call TRBJ2-1; D tentatively fits TRBD1 or TRBD2 (5 bases each). Deletions cut 5 bases from V and 1 base from J, with 15 bases between. Looked up from germline, CDR1 is SGHTA and CDR2 is FQGNSA. CDR3 length: 16 residues.

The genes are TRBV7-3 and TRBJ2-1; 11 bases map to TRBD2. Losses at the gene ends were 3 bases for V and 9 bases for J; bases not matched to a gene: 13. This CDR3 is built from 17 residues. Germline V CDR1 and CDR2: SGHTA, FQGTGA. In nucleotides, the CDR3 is TGTGCCAGCAGCTTGTTATTAGCGGGAGGGCCGGTCGGTGAGCAGTTCTTC. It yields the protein CASSLLLAGGPVGEQFF.

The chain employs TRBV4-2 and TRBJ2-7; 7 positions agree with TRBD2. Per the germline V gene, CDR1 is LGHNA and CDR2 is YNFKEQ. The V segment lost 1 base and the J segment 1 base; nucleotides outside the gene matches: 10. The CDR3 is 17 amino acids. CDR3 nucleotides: TGTGCCAGCAGCCAAGTGTTGGGGGAGGGGAGGTCCTACGAGCAGTACTTC. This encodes CASSQVLGEGRSYEQYF.

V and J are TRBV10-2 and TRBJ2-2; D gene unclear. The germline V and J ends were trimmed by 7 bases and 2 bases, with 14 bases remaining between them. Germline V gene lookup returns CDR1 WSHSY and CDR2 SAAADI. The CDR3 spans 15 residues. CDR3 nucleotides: TGCGCCAGCAAGTCGGTACAGACTAACACCGGGGAGCTGTTTTTT. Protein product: CASKSVQTNTGELFF.

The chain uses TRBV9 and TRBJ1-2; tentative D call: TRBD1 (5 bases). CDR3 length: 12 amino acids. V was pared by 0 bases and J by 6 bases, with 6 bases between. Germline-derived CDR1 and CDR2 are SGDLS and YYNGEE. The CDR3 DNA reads TGTGCCAGCAGCGTAGCGGGGGATGGCTACACCTTC. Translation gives CASSVAGDGYTF.

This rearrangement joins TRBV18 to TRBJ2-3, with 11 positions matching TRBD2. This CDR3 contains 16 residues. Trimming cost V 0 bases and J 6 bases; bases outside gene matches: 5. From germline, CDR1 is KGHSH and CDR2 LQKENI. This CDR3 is CASSPPGGLAVDTQYF. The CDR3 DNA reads TGTGCCAGCTCACCACCAGGGGGACTAGCGGTTGATACGCAGTATTTT.

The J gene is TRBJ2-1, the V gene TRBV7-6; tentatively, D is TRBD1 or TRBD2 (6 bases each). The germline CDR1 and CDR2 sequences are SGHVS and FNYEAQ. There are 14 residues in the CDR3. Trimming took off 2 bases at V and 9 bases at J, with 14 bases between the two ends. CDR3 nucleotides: TGTGCCAGCAGCTTAATATCAGGAGGGGGTGAGCAGTTCTTC. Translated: CASSLISGGGEQFF. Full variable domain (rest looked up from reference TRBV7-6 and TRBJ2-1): GAGVSQSPRYKVTKRGQDVALRCDPISGHVSLYWYRQALGQGPEFLTYFNYEAQQDKSGLPNDRFSAERPEGSISTLTIQRTEQRDSAMYRCASSLISGGGEQFFGPGTRLTVL.

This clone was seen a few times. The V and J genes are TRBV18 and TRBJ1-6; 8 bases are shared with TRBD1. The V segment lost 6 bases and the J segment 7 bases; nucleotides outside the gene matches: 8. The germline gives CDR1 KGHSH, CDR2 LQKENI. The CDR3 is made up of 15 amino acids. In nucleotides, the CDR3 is TGTGCCAGCTCGCGGACAGGGCTAGTGAATTCACCCCTCCACTTT. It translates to CASSRTGLVNSPLHF.

The CDR3 protein is CASSTGMNTEAFF. The CDR3 bases are TGTGCCAGCTCAACAGGGATGAACACTGAAGCTTTCTTT. The chain joins TRBV18 to TRBJ1-1; possibly TRBD1 for D (6 bases). The CDR3 loop spans 13 amino acids. Germline-derived CDR1 and CDR2 are KGHSH and LQKENI. V lost 5 bases and J lost 0, with 7 bases in between.

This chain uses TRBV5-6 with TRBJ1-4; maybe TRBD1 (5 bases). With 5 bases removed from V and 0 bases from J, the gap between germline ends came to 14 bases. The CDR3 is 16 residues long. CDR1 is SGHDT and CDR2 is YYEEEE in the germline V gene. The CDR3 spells CASSVLGTATNEKLFF. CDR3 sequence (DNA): TGTGCCAGCAGTGTCCTGGGGACTGCAACTAATGAAAAACTGTTTTTT.